These 23 T cell receptor beta chains were sequenced from one sample in a study of immune cell composition in non-small cell lung cancer. Using immunoSEQ multiplex PCR, the repertoire was profiled, and TCRdb retains in-frame clones only, with some absent. The sample has 5,000 or so clones, about two thirds seen once. The normal lung sample lay at least 3 cm, and maximally far, from the tumour. Source material: non-adjacent lung tissue. These receptors came from a human donor with non-small cell lung cancer.

The sample holds one count of this clone. The rearrangement links TRBV11-2 to TRBJ2-5; TRBD1 agrees at 12 bases. Trimming took 3 bases from V and 7 from J; bases not matched to a gene: 6. Germline V gene lookup returns CDR1 SGHAT and CDR2 FQNNGV. The CDR3 totals 15 residues. The CDR3, as DNA: TGTGCCAGCAGCTTGGGACAGGGGGCTCCGGGGACCCAGTACTTC. It encodes CASSLGQGAPGTQYF.

The V and J genes are TRBV7-8 and TRBJ2-1, with 10 bases fitting TRBD2. Trimming took 3 bases from V and 10 from J; bases not matched to a gene: 0. CDR1 SGHVS and CDR2 FQNEAQ come from the germline V gene. The CDR3 extends over 12 amino acids. CDR3 amino acids: CASSLTSGEQFF. Written as DNA, the CDR3 is TGTGCCAGCAGCTTGACTAGCGGGGAGCAGTTCTTC.

The chain uses TRBV28 and TRBJ1-1; 12 positions match TRBD1. Trimming took 4 bases from V and 6 from J; bases not matched to a gene: 9. Germline V lookup: CDR1 MDHEN, CDR2 SYDVKM. The CDR3 spans 16 residues. The CDR3 nucleotides read TGTGCCAGCAGTTCACCGGGACAGGGGGCGGATGCTGAAGCTTTCTTT. Amino acids: CASSSPGQGADAEAFF.

In its sample, this clone was seen a few times. The chain carries TRBV7-2 and TRBJ1-4; 9 bases are shared with TRBD1. This CDR3 has 15 residues. Looked up from germline, CDR1 is SGHTA and CDR2 is FQGNSA. Trimming removed 5 bases from V and 7 bases from J; junction bases left unmatched: 8. CDR3 coding DNA: TGTGCCAGCAGCCCCGGACAGGGGCGGGGTGAAAAACTGTTTTTT. Amino acids: CASSPGQGRGEKLFF. Full variable domain (remainder filled in from reference TRBV7-2 and TRBJ1-4): GAGVSQSPSNKVTEKGKDVELRCDPISGHTALYWYRQSLGQGLEFLIYFQGNSAPDKSGLPSDRFSAERTGGSVSTLTIQRTQQEDSAVYLCASSPGQGRGEKLFFGSGTQLSVL.

In this sample, this clone turned up a few times. This chain uses TRBV5-6 with TRBJ2-5; 10 nucleotides line up with TRBD2. CDR1 and CDR2 from the germline V gene are SGHDT and YYEEEE. J lost 3 bases, V lost 0 bases, and 5 bases had no gene match. The CDR3 is made up of 16 amino acids. CDR3 protein: CASSLDLGLAEETQYF. In DNA form, the CDR3 reads TGTGCCAGCAGCTTGGACCTAGGACTAGCGGAAGAGACCCAGTACTTC.

In its sample, this clone was seen a few times. Written as DNA, the CDR3 is TGCGCCAGCAGCATGATTTTCGACAGGGTCTACAATGAGCAGTTCTTC. Translated, it gives CASSMIFDRVYNEQFF. The rearrangement uses TRBV5-1 and TRBJ2-1; 7 bases map to TRBD1. CDR1 is SGHRS and CDR2 is YFSETQ in the germline V gene. J gave up 3 bases and V 4 bases, and 10 bases lay outside the gene matches. This CDR3 comprises 16 residues.

Only a few counts were recorded for this clone. This chain uses TRBV28 with TRBJ1-2, with 9 bases lining up with TRBD1. The germline CDR1 and CDR2 sequences are MDHEN and SYDVKM. The junction had 4 bases not matched to a gene; V was cut back by 3 bases and J by 8 bases. The CDR3 has 13 residues. As DNA, the CDR3 is TGTGCCAGCAGTTTGGACAGGGGATTCGGCTACACCTTC. This codes for CASSLDRGFGYTF.

By frequency in the sample, this clone is large. V and J are TRBV7-3 and TRBJ2-1; 9 bases map to TRBD2. Germline CDR1 reads SGHTA; CDR2 reads FQGTGA. This CDR3 is built from 16 residues. With V trimmed by 5 bases and J by 7 bases, 12 bases remained unmatched. The CDR3 bases are TGTGCCAGCAGCCCCGGGGGCGGGAGGGGTTATAATGAGCAGTTCTTC. Translation gives CASSPGGGRGYNEQFF.

V and J are TRBV27 and TRBJ2-3; TRBD1 is a possible D gene (6 bases). The ends were cut back, 5 bases at V and 0 bases at J, with 12 bases in the middle. CDR1 is MNHEY and CDR2 is SMNVEV in the germline V gene (reference sequence). The CDR3 consists of 15 residues. CDR3 sequence reads: CASSQRGQSTDTQYF. The CDR3 coding sequence is TGTGCCAGCAGTCAACGCGGACAGAGCACAGATACGCAGTATTTT.

Notes on this clone: One end of the junction does not line up with germline, which may come from a read error. This rearrangement joins TRBV7-6 to TRBJ1-5; TRBD1 aligns across 10 bases. Germline V lookup: CDR1 SGHVS, CDR2 FNYEAQ. The CDR3 is made up of 18 amino acids. The chain's CDR3 is CASTLRGPGTGVPQPQHF. CDR3 in DNA: TGTGCCAGCACCTTACGAGGACCCGGGACAGGGGTACCTCAGCCCCAGCATTTT.

V usage is TRBV6-5 and J usage is TRBJ1-4; 7 bases are shared with TRBD1. The CDR3 runs 15 residues. V lost 8 bases, J lost 6 bases, and 12 bases stayed unmatched. CDR1 MNHEY and CDR2 SVGAGI come from the germline V gene. The CDR3 region is CASGGPTGKDEKLFF. In nucleotides, the CDR3 is TGTGCCAGCGGAGGACCGACAGGGAAAGATGAAAAACTGTTTTTT.

Only a few counts were recorded for this clone. The DNA for the CDR3 is TGTGCCAGCAGCCCGACCGGACAGGGACGGGACGAGCAGTACTTC. Translated, it gives CASSPTGQGRDEQYF. V usage is TRBV9 and J usage is TRBJ2-7, with 8 bases identical to TRBD1. Germline CDR1 reads SGDLS; CDR2 reads YYNGEE. The J segment lost 5 bases and the V segment lost 4 bases, leaving 11 bases of the junction unmatched. CDR3 length: 15 amino acids.

V gene TRBV9 combines with J gene TRBJ2-1; D perhaps matches TRBD1 (6 bases). Germline CDR1 is SGDLS and CDR2 is YYNGEE. The CDR3 covers 13 residues. V lost 4 bases, J lost 8 bases, and 13 bases lay in between. CDR3 sequence: CASSPSDRYEQFF. In nucleotides, the CDR3 is TGTGCCAGCAGCCCCTCCGACAGGTATGAGCAGTTCTTC.

CDR3 in DNA: TGTGCCAGCAGTTCACTAGAGGGAAATGAAAAACTGTTTTTT. Translation gives CASSSLEGNEKLFF. The chain combines TRBV28 with TRBJ1-4; no definite D call. Germline CDR1 reads MDHEN; CDR2 reads SYDVKM. Trimming shortened V by 4 bases and J by 5 bases, and 11 bases separated the two germline ends. The CDR3 extends over 14 amino acids.

This rearrangement joins TRBV7-9 to TRBJ1-1, with 10 bases that match TRBD1. Germline V gene data show CDR1 as SEHNR and CDR2 as FQNEAQ (reference sequence). The CDR3 extends over 14 amino acids. Unmatched junction bases numbered 3, after V lost 5 bases and J lost 3 bases. CDR3 in amino acids: CASSTGTGDTEAFF. CDR3 nucleotides: TGTGCCAGCAGCACCGGGACAGGGGACACTGAAGCTTTCTTT.

The chain has TRBV11-1 and TRBJ2-3, with D possibly matching TRBD1 (5 bases). The CDR3 extends over 14 amino acids. V lost 5 bases to trimming and J lost 1 base, with 10 bases between them. Germline V gene sequence: CDR1 SGHAT, CDR2 FQDESV (reference sequence). The CDR3 loop reads CASSPTARTDTQYF. The CDR3 coding sequence is TGTGCCAGCAGCCCGACAGCGCGCACAGATACGCAGTATTTT.

This chain connects TRBV21-1 to TRBJ2-7; the table gives TRBD1 as D, unverified against the DNA. TRBV21-1 is a documented pseudogene. This CDR3 has 15 residues. CDR3 coding DNA: TGTGCCAGCAGCCCTTTTAGACAGGACTCCTACGAGCAGTACTTC. Translated: CASSPFRQDSYEQYF.

With regard to this clone: The germline gene is not matched at one end of the junction; a read error may be the cause. The chain is built from TRBV29-1 and TRBJ2-5; no clear D gene. Germline CDR1 is SQVTM and CDR2 is ANQGSEA. This CDR3 has 12 amino acids. CDR3 nucleotide sequence: TGCAGCGTTGGAGATGGGCCAGAGATCCAGTACTTC. As protein: CSVGDGPEIQYF.

The chain is built from TRBV2 and TRBJ2-2; tentatively, D is TRBD2 (5 bases). Trimming stripped 4 bases from V and 8 bases from J, with 8 bases between. The germline gives CDR1 SNHLY, CDR2 FYNNEI. This CDR3 spans 12 amino acids. The CDR3 spells CASSGGLGELFF. The CDR3, as DNA: TGTGCCAGCAGTGGCGGGTTAGGGGAGCTGTTTTTT. Based on the CDR3 plus reference TRBV2 and TRBJ2-2, the full variable domain is EPEVTQTPSHQVTQMGQEVILRCVPISNHLYFYWYRQILGQKVEFLVSFYNNEISEKSEIFDDQFSVERPDGSNFTLKIRSTKLEDSAMYFCASSGGLGELFFGEGSRLTVL.

The rearrangement uses TRBV11-1 and TRBJ1-1, with a weak D call TRBD1 (5 bases). The CDR3 length is 13 residues. V was shortened by 6 bases and J by 5 bases, with 13 bases between the two germline ends. Germline V gives CDR1 SGHAT, CDR2 FQDESV (reference sequence). The CDR3, as DNA: TGTGCCAGCAGGGTTACGGGGGGAACTGAAGCTTTCTTT. Translation: CASRVTGGTEAFF. Full variable domain (remainder filled in from reference TRBV11-1 and TRBJ1-1): EAEVAQSPRYKITEKSQAVAFWCDPISGHATLYWYRQILGQGPELLVQFQDESVVDDSQLPKDRFSAERLKGVDSTLKIQPAELGDSAMYLCASRVTGGTEAFFGQGTRLTVV.

The chain recombines TRBV9 with TRBJ2-3; weak D call: TRBD2 (5 bases). The CDR3 spans 14 residues. The germline V and J ends were trimmed by 2 bases and 3 bases, with 10 bases remaining between them. CDR1 is SGDLS, CDR2 YYNGEE, per germline. This CDR3 is CASSVLRGTDTQYF. CDR3 nucleotides: TGTGCCAGCAGCGTCCTCCGGGGTACAGATACGCAGTATTTT.

This clone occurred once. The gene calls are TRBV5-6 and TRBJ1-1; TRBD1 matches 7 bases. The germline V gene has CDR1 SGHDT and CDR2 YYEEEE. V gave up 0 bases and J gave up 0 bases; unmatched junction bases: 8. The length of the CDR3 is 17 residues. CDR3 coding DNA: TGTGCCAGCAGCTTGGACCGGGACAGCATGTTGAACACTGAAGCTTTCTTT. This sequence encodes CASSLDRDSMLNTEAFF.

Notes on this clone: The sample has other DNA sequences that encode this CDR3 too. V and J are TRBV11-3 and TRBJ2-3; D gene unclear. CDR1 and CDR2 from the germline V gene are SGHNT and YENEEA. The CDR3 consists of 13 residues. The ends were cut back, 5 bases at V and 1 base at J, with 7 bases in the middle. The DNA of the CDR3 is TGTGCCAGCAGCCACCGGGGCACAGATACGCAGTATTTT. Its translation: CASSHRGTDTQYF.